A selection of T cell receptor beta chains follows, all from one sample in a study of shared T cell receptors in the human thymus. Repertoires were generated with immunoSEQ multiplex PCR, while TCRdb's copy carries only in-frame clones and drops some. The sample holds more than 550,000 clones; 87% are singletons and the top ten take over 0.008%. These records were also assigned to another study, of human thymus T cells.

The sequencing sample was made of thymocytes. These receptors originate from a boy under three years old with a congenital heart defect. CDR3s include the opening cysteine and the closing phenylalanine or tryptophan. The D gene is left open where the match is weak. Some rows mark clone size as missing; the rest say once, few, many or name a class of expanded clone.

NA	TRBV5-6	TRBD1	TRBJ1-2	CASSLGDRGSDGYTF	TGTGCCAGCAGCTTGGGGGACAGGGGAAGCGATGGCTACACCTTC
NA	TRBV11-2	NA	TRBJ2-1	CASSPSSSYNEQFF	TGTGCCAGCAGCCCAAGTAGCTCCTACAATGAGCAGTTCTTC
NA	TRBV18	NA	TRBJ1-2	CASSPPTREVYGYTF	TGTGCCAGCTCACCACCGACCAGGGAAGTCTATGGCTACACCTTC
NA	TRBV5-1	NA	TRBJ1-1	CASSSSTVNTEAFF	TGCGCCAGCAGCTCTTCGACAGTGAACACTGAAGCTTTCTTT
NA	TRBV10-2	TRBD1	TRBJ1-1	CASSESDREDVAFF	TGCGCCAGCAGTGAGAGCGACAGGGAGGATGTCGCTTTCTTT
NA	TRBV6-1	NA	TRBJ2-7	CASRESRQGSSYEQYF	TGTGCCAGCAGGGAATCCCGGCAGGGTAGCTCCTACGAGCAGTACTTC
NA	TRBV28	TRBD1	TRBJ2-7	CASRSTGARTTSYEQYF	TGTGCCAGCCGTTCAACAGGGGCCCGAACCACCTCCTACGAGCAGTACTTC
NA	TRBV7-9	NA	TRBJ1-3	CASSSATQPTGNTIYF	TGTGCCAGCAGCTCCGCCACACAGCCGACTGGAAACACCATATATTTT
few	TRBV27	NA	TRBJ2-3	CAREGGGDPDTQYF	TGTGCCAGAGAAGGGGGCGGGGATCCAGATACGCAGTATTTT
NA	TRBV21-1	NA	TRBJ1-5	CASILKGQRAQPQHF	TGTGCCAGCATCCTGAAGGGACAGAGGGCTCAGCCCCAGCATTTT
NA	TRBV21-1	NA	TRBJ2-5	CASSNTDRAGQETQYF	TGTGCCAGCAGCAATACGGACAGGGCGGGACAAGAGACCCAGTACTTC
NA	TRBV19	TRBD1	TRBJ1-3	CASSTRDSRNTIYF	TGTGCCAGTAGTACCCGGGACAGCCGGAACACCATATATTTT
few	TRBV4-1	TRBD1	TRBJ1-1	CASSQEGRDSPYTEAFF	TGCGCCAGCAGCCAAGAAGGGCGGGACAGCCCATACACTGAAGCTTTCTTT
NA	TRBV5-6	TRBD1	TRBJ2-7	CASSLEGQGIFYELASF	TGTGCCAGCAGCTTGGAGGGACAGGGTATCTTCTACGAGCTGGCGTCCTTC
once	TRBV14	TRBD2	TRBJ2-1	CASSQVTLGGRDYNEQFF	TGTGCCAGCAGCCAAGTTACCCTTGGCGGGAGGGATTACAATGAGCAGTTCTTC
NA	TRBV7-2	NA	TRBJ2-5	CASSPRTIQETQYF	TGTGCCAGCAGCCCTAGGACTATTCAAGAGACCCAGTACTTC
NA	TRBV28	NA	TRBJ1-2	CASSLRGQTRYGYTF	TGTGCCAGCAGTTTAAGAGGACAGACCCGCTATGGCTACACCTTC
NA	TRBV5-4	NA	TRBJ1-1	CASSLGQVMNTEAFF	TGTGCCAGCAGCTTGGGACAGGTCATGAACACTGAAGCTTTCTTT
NA	TRBV2	TRBD1	TRBJ1-2	CASSETERTGKGYTF	TGTGCCAGCAGTGAAACGGAGAGGACAGGGAAAGGCTACACCTTC
once	TRBV4-1	NA	TRBJ1-5	CASSQWEGEQPQHF	TGCGCCAGCAGCCAATGGGAGGGTGAACAGCCCCAGCATTTT
few	TRBV9	TRBD2	TRBJ2-7	CASSAGLGLYEQYF	TGTGCCAGCAGCGCGGGACTAGGACTCTACGAGCAGTACTTC
NA	TRBV28	TRBD2	TRBJ2-3	CASISSGSPDTQYF	TGTGCCAGCATTTCTAGCGGGAGCCCAGATACGCAGTATTTT
NA	TRBV7-3	TRBD1	TRBJ2-7	CASSRTGSSEQYF	TGTGCCAGCAGCCGGACAGGGAGTTCCGAGCAGTACTTC
NA	TRBV9	TRBD1	TRBJ1-2	CASSVATGGEYGYTF	TGTGCCAGCAGCGTAGCTACAGGGGGAGAGTATGGCTACACCTTC
NA	TRBV5-1	TRBD1	TRBJ1-5	CASSERGQYDQPQHF	TGCGCCAGCAGCGAGAGGGGGCAGTATGATCAGCCCCAGCATTTT
NA	TRBV20-1	NA	TRBJ2-1	CSARWNEQFF	TGCAGTGCGAGGTGGAATGAGCAGTTCTTC
NA	TRBV4-1	NA	TRBJ2-2	CASSHPRGWQGYTGELFF	TGCGCCAGCAGCCATCCCCGAGGCTGGCAGGGCTACACCGGGGAGCTGTTTTTT
once	TRBV7-9	NA	TRBJ1-6	CASSLGAGEINSPLHF	TGTGCCAGCAGCTTAGGGGCAGGGGAGATTAATTCACCCCTCCACTTT
once	TRBV28	TRBD1	TRBJ1-2	CASSRGTVHGYTF	TGTGCCAGCAGCCGGGGGACAGTTCATGGCTACACCTTC
NA	TRBV5-4	TRBD1	TRBJ2-1	CASSSDRGELGEQFF	TGTGCCAGCAGCTCGGACAGGGGAGAATTAGGTGAGCAGTTCTTC
NA	TRBV28	NA	TRBJ1-2	CASSFLAYGYTF	TGTGCCAGCAGTTTCCTGGCCTATGGCTACACCTTC
NA	TRBV27	NA	TRBJ2-1	CASGLQLAYNEQFF	TGTGCCAGCGGGCTCCAGTTGGCATACAATGAGCAGTTCTTC
once	TRBV6-5	NA	TRBJ2-2	CASRRTDYTGELFF	TGTGCCAGCAGGAGGACAGACTACACCGGGGAGCTGTTTTTT
NA	TRBV7-2	TRBD2	TRBJ2-7	CASSSLAGDTYEQYF	TGTGCCAGCAGCTCCTTAGCGGGGGATACCTACGAGCAGTACTTC
NA	TRBV28	NA	TRBJ2-1	CASSPRDWRYNEQFF	TGTGCCAGCAGCCCGCGGGACTGGAGATACAATGAGCAGTTCTTC
once	TRBV27	TRBD1	TRBJ2-3	CASSSTRQGSTDTQYF	TGTGCCAGCAGTTCGACTCGACAGGGTAGCACAGATACGCAGTATTTT
once	TRBV7-2	NA	TRBJ2-4	CASSQRGGNSGSGDIQYF	TGTGCCAGCAGCCAAAGGGGGGGGAATAGCGGGTCTGGTGACATTCAGTACTTC
NA	TRBV9	NA	TRBJ1-2	CASSRGREGNYGYTF	TGTGCCAGCTCAAGAGGGAGGGAGGGTAACTATGGCTACACCTTC
NA	TRBV28	TRBD1	TRBJ2-6	CASSLGQASSGANVLTF	TGTGCCAGCAGTTTAGGACAGGCGAGCTCTGGGGCCAACGTCCTGACTTTC
NA	TRBV19	NA	TRBJ1-5	CASSKGIRNQPQHF	TGTGCCAGTAGTAAGGGGATACGCAATCAGCCCCAGCATTTT
NA	TRBV27	NA	TRBJ2-7	CASSLPLYEQYF	TGTGCCAGCAGTTTACCCCTCTACGAGCAGTACTTC
NA	TRBV7-9	NA	TRBJ2-7	CASSSTGPLYEQYF	TGTGCCAGCAGCTCTACAGGTCCACTCTACGAGCAGTACTTC
NA	TRBV4-1	TRBD1	TRBJ2-1	CASSQGKGASYNEQFF	TGCGCCAGCAGCCAAGGAAAGGGGGCCTCCTACAATGAGCAGTTCTTC
once	TRBV14	NA	TRBJ1-2	CASSQDQEQGSHGYTF	TGTGCCAGCAGCCAAGATCAGGAACAGGGCAGCCATGGCTACACCTTC
NA	TRBV7-9	TRBD2	TRBJ2-2	CAIKPPYQRGMVGELFF	TGTGCCATAAAACCGCCTTACCAGCGGGGGATGGTCGGGGAGCTGTTTTTT